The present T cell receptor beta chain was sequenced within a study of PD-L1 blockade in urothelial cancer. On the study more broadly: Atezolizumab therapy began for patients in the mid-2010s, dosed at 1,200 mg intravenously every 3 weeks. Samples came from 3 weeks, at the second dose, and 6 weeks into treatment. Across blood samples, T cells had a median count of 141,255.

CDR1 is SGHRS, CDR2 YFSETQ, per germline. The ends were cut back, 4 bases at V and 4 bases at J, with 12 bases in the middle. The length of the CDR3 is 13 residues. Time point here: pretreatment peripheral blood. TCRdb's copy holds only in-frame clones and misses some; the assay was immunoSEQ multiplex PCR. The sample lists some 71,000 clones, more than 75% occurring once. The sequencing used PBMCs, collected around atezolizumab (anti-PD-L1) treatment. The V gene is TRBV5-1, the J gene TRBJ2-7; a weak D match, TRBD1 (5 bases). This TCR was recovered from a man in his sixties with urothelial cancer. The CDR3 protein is CASSDSPGYEQYF. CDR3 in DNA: TGCGCCAGCAGCGATTCTCCAGGGTACGAGCAGTACTTC.